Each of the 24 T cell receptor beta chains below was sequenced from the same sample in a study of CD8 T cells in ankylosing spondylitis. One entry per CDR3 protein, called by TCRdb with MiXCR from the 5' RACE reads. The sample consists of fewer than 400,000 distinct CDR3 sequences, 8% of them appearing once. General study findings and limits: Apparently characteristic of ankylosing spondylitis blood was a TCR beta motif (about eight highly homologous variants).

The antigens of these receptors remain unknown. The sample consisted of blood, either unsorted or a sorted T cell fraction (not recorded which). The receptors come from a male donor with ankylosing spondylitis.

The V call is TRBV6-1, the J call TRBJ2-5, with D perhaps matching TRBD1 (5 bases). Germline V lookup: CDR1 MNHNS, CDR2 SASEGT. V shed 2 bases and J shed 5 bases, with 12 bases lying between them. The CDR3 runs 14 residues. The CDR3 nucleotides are TGTGCCAGCAGTGAAAGCAGGGCCAGGGAGACCCAGTACTTC. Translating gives CASSESRARETQYF.

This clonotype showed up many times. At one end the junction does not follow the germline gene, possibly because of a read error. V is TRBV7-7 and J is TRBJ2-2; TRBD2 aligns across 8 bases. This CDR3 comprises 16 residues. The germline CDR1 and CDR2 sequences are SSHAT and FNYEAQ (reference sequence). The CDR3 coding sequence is TGTGCTAGCAGCTCCCATGGCGGGAGGAGCGCCGGGGAGCTGTTTTTT. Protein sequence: CASSSHGGRSAGELFF.

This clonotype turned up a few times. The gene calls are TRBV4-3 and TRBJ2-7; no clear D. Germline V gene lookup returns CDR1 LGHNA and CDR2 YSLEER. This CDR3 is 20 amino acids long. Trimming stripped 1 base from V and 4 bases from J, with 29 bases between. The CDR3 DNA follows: TGCGCCAGCAGCCAAGCCGCCCCCATCTTTACCGGGCCAGGAAAGTACGAGCAGTACTTC. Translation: CASSQAAPIFTGPGKYEQYF.

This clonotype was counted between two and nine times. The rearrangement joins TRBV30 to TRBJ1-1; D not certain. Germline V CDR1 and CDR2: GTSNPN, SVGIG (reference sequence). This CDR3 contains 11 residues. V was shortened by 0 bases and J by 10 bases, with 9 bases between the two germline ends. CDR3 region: CAWSVKARAFF. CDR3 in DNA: TGTGCCTGGAGTGTAAAGGCGAGAGCTTTCTTT.

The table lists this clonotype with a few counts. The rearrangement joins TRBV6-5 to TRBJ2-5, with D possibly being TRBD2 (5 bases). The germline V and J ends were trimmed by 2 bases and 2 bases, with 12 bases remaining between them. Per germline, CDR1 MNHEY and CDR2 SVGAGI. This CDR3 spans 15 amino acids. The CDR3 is CASSYRENPQETQYF. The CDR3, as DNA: TGTGCCAGCAGTTACAGGGAGAATCCACAAGAGACCCAGTACTTC.

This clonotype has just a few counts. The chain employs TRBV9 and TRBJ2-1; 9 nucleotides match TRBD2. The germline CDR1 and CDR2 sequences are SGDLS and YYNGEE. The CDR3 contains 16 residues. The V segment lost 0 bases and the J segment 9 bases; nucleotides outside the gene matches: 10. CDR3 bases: TGTGCCAGCAGCGTAGCTTGGGGTAGCGGGAGTGGTGAGCAGTTCTTC. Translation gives CASSVAWGSGSGEQFF. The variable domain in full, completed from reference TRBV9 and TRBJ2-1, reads DSGVTQTPKHLITATGQRVTLRCSPRSGDLSVYWYQQSLDQGLQFLIQYYNGEERAKGNILERFSAQQFPDLHSELNLSSLELGDSALYFCASSVAWGSGSGEQFFGPGTRLTVL.

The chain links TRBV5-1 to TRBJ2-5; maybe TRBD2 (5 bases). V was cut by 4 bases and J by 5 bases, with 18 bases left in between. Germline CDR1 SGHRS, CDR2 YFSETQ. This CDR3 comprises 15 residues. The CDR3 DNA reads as TGCGCCAGCAGCCCTAGAGTGCTTCAGCGGGAGACCCAGTACTTC. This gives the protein CASSPRVLQRETQYF.

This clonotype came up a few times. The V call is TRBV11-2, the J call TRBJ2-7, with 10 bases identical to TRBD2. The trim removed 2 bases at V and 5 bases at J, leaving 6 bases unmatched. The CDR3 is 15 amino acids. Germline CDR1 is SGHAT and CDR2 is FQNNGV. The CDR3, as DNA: TGTGCCAGCAGCTTATTAACTAGCGGGAACAACGAGCAGTACTTC. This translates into CASSLLTSGNNEQYF.

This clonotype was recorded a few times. CDR3 loop: CATSATGSNQPQHF. The DNA for the CDR3 is TGTGCCACCAGTGCGACAGGTAGCAATCAGCCCCAGCATTTT. The chain recombines TRBV24-1 with TRBJ1-5, with a tentative D call TRBD1 (6 bases). The CDR3 is 14 amino acids. CDR1 KGHDR and CDR2 SFDVKD come from the germline V gene. V lost 5 bases and J lost 0, with 7 bases in between.

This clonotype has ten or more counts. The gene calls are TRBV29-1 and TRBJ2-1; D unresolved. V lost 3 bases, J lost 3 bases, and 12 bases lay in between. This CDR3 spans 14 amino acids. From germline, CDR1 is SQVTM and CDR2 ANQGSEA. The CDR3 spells CSVEAGNFYNEQFF. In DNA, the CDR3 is TGCAGCGTTGAGGCAGGCAACTTCTACAATGAGCAGTTCTTC.

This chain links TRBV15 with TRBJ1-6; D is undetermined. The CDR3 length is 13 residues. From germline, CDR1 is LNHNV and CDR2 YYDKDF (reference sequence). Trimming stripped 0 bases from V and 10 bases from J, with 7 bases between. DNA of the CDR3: TGTGCCACCAGCAGAGAATTGGGATCACCCCTCCACTTT. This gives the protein CATSRELGSPLHF. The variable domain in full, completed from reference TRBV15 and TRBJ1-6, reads DAMVIQNPRYQVTQFGKPVTLSCSQTLNHNVMYWYQQKSSQAPKLLFHYYDKDFNNEADTPDNFQSRRPNTSFCFLDIRSPGLGDTAMYLCATSRELGSPLHFGNGTRLTVT.

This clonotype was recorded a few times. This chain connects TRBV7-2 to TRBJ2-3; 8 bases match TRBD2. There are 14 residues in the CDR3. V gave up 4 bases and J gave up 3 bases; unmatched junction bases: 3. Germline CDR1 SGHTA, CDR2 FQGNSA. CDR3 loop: CASSWASGTDTQYF. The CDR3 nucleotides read TGTGCCAGCAGCTGGGCTAGCGGGACAGATACGCAGTATTTT. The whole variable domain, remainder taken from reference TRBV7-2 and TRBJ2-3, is GAGVSQSPSNKVTEKGKDVELRCDPISGHTALYWYRQSLGQGLEFLIYFQGNSAPDKSGLPSDRFSAERTGGSVSTLTIQRTQQEDSAVYLCASSWASGTDTQYFGPGTRLTVL.

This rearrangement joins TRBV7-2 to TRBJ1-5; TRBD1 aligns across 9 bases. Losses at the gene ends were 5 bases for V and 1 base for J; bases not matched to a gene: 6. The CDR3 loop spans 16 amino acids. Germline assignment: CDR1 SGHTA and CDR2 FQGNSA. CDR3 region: CASSNGQGRSNQPQHF. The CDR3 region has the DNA TGTGCCAGCAGCAATGGACAGGGGCGAAGCAATCAGCCCCAGCATTTT.

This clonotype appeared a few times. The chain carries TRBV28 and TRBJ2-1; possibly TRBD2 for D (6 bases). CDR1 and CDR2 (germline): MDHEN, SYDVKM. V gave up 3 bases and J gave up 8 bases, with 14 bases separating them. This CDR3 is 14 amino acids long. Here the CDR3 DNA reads TGTGCCAGCAGTTTGTATCCTCGGGAGCATGAGCAGTTCTTC. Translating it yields CASSLYPREHEQFF.

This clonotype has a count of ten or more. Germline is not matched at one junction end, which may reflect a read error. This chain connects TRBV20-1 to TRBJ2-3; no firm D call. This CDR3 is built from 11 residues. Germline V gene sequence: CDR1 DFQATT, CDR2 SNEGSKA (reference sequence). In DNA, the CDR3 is TGCAGTGCGAGAGCTAGGGATACGCAGTATTTT. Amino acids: CSARARDTQYF.

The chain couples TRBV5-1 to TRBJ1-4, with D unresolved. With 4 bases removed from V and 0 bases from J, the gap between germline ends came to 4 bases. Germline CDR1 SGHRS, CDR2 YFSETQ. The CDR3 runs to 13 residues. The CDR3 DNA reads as TGCGCCAGCAGCGTAACAACTAATGAAAAACTGTTTTTT. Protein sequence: CASSVTTNEKLFF.

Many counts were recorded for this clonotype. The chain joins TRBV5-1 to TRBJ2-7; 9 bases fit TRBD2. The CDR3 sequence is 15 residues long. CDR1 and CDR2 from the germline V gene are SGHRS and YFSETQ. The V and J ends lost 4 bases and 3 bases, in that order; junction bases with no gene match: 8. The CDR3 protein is CASSALSGRVYEQYF. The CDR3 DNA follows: TGCGCCAGCAGCGCCCTTAGCGGGAGAGTCTACGAGCAGTACTTC.

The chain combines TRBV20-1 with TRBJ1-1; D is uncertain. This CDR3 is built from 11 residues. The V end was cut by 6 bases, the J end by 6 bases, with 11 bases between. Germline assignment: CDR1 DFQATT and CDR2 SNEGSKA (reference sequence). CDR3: CSATREAEAFF. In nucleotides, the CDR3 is TGCAGTGCCACGAGGGAGGCTGAAGCTTTCTTT.

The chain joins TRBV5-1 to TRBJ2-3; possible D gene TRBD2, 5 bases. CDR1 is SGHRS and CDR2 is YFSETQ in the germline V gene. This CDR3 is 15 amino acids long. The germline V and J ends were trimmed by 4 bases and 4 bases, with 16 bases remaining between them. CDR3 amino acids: CASSREATQADTQYF. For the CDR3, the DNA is TGCGCCAGCAGCCGGGAAGCCACCCAAGCAGATACGCAGTATTTT. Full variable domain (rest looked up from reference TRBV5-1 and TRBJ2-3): KAGVTQTPRYLIKTRGQQVTLSCSPISGHRSVSWYQQTPGQGLQFLFEYFSETQRNKGNFPGRFSGRQFSNSRSEMNVSTLELGDSALYLCASSREATQADTQYFGPGTRLTVL.

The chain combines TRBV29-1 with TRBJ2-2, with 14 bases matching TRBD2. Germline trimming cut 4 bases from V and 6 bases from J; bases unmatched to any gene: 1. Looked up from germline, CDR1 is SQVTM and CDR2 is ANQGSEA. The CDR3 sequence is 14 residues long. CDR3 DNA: TGCAGCGTTGGACTAGCGGGAGGGTCCGGGGAGCTGTTTTTT. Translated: CSVGLAGGSGELFF.

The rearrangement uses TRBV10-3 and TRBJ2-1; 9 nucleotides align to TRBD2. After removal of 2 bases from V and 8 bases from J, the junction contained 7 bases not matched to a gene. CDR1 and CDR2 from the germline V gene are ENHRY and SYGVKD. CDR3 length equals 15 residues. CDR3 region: CAISELSGSLYEQFF. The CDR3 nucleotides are TGTGCCATCAGTGAGCTTAGCGGGAGTCTCTATGAGCAGTTCTTC.

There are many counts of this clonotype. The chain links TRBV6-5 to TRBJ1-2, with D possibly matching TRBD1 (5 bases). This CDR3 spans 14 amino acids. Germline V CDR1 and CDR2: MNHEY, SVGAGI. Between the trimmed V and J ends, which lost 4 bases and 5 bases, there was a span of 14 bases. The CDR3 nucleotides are TGTGCCAGCAGTTGGGGACGGGGGGGGTATGGCTACACCTTC. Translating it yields CASSWGRGGYGYTF.

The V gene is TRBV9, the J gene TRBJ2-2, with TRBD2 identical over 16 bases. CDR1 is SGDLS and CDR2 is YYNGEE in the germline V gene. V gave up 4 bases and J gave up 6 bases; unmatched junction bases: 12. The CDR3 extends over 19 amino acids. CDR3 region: CASSSTPGLAGGPAGELFF. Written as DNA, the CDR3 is TGTGCCAGCAGCTCAACCCCGGGACTAGCGGGAGGGCCGGCCGGGGAGCTGTTTTTT. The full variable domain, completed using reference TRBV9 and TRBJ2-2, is DSGVTQTPKHLITATGQRVTLRCSPRSGDLSVYWYQQSLDQGLQFLIQYYNGEERAKGNILERFSAQQFPDLHSELNLSSLELGDSALYFCASSSTPGLAGGPAGELFFGEGSRLTVL.

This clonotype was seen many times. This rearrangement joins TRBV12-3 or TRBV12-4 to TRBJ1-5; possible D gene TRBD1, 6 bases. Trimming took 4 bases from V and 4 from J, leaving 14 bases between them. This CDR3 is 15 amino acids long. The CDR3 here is CASSSRGGGNQPQHF. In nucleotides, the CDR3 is TGTGCCAGCAGTTCTAGAGGGGGGGGTAATCAGCCCCAGCATTTT.